Following are 12 T cell receptor beta chains from one sample sequenced in a study of monozygotic twins with inflammatory bowel disease. TCRdb re-called the 5' RACE reads and shows each CDR3 protein once, DNA omitted. With about 210,000 distinct CDR3 sequences in the sample, the ten largest clones hold 7.5% to 9.5%. Sequenced material: blood. Receptors originate from a human donor with ulcerative colitis or Crohn's disease, or a healthy co-twin of an affected twin (not recorded which).

The chain is built from TRBV5-1 and TRBJ2-7; without DNA, the TCRdb call of TRBD2 cannot be checked. In germline, CDR1 is SGHRS, CDR2 YFSETQ. This CDR3 spans 14 amino acids. The CDR3 here is CASSFSGGPYEQYF. The full variable domain, its missing parts supplied by reference TRBV5-1 and TRBJ2-7, is KAGVTQTPRYLIKTRGQQVTLSCSPISGHRSVSWYQQTPGQGLQFLFEYFSETQRNKGNFPGRFSGRQFSNSRSEMNVSTLELGDSALYLCASSFSGGPYEQYFGPGTRLTVT.

The genes are TRBV6-2 or TRBV6-3 and TRBJ1-5. The CDR3 contains 14 residues. In germline, CDR1 is MNHEY, CDR2 SVGEGT. The CDR3 here is CASSYVGVNQPQHF.

CDR3 region: CASSVGWGGDYNEQFF. The chain carries TRBV9 and TRBJ2-1; the D call from TCRdb, TRBD2, cannot be confirmed without DNA. Germline loops: CDR1 SGDLS, CDR2 YYNGEE. The CDR3 contains 16 residues. The full variable domain, with the rest looked up from reference TRBV9 and TRBJ2-1, is DSGVTQTPKHLITATGQRVTLRCSPRSGDLSVYWYQQSLDQGLQFLIQYYNGEERAKGNILERFSAQQFPDLHSELNLSSLELGDSALYFCASSVGWGGDYNEQFFGPGTRLTVL.

The chain carries TRBV29-1 and TRBJ2-2; lacking DNA, the TRBD1 call made by TCRdb goes unchecked. This CDR3 is 14 amino acids long. The germline gives CDR1 SQVTM, CDR2 ANQGSEA. The CDR3 loop is CSVRQGARSGELFF.

The gene calls are TRBV11-2 and TRBJ1-6; absent DNA, TCRdb's TRBD1 call cannot be checked. In germline, CDR1 is SGHAT, CDR2 FQNNGV. The CDR3 covers 16 residues. The CDR3 sequence is CASSLERGQGGSPLHF.

This chain joins TRBV7-2 and TRBJ1-1; TCRdb calls TRBD1, which cannot be checked without DNA. Germline V CDR1 and CDR2: SGHTA, FQGNSA. This CDR3 has 13 residues. The CDR3 protein is CASSFIQGGEAFF.

The V gene is TRBV20-1, the J gene TRBJ2-7; as DNA is missing, the TRBD1 call by TCRdb cannot be tested. Germline loops: CDR1 DFQATT, CDR2 SNEGSKA (reference sequence). The CDR3 totals 12 residues. The chain's CDR3 is CSARLGGYEQYF.

This chain connects TRBV3-1 to TRBJ2-3; TCRdb proposes TRBD2, but this gene call is untestable without DNA. The CDR3 runs to 16 residues. Germline CDR1 and CDR2: LGHDT and YNNKEL (reference sequence). Here the CDR3 reads CASSQDYGRAGDTQYF.

J is TRBJ1-5 and V is TRBV3-1. From germline, CDR1 is LGHDT and CDR2 YNNKEL (reference sequence). The CDR3 contains 13 residues. CDR3 residues: CASSLKGGQPQHF.

The gene calls are TRBV5-5 and TRBJ2-2; TCRdb designates TRBD1, a call that cannot be tested without DNA. Germline V gene data show CDR1 as SGHKS and CDR2 as YYEKEE (reference sequence). The CDR3 length is 15 residues. The CDR3: CASSLPAGVTGELFF.

The gene calls are TRBV29-1 and TRBJ1-1; TCRdb's D gene call, TRBD1, goes unchecked for lack of DNA. The CDR3 runs to 15 residues. Germline CDR1 reads SQVTM; CDR2 reads ANQGSEA. Here the CDR3 reads CSVAGQEWMNTEAFF.

This chain uses TRBV20-1 with TRBJ1-2; absent DNA, TCRdb's TRBD1 call cannot be checked. CDR3 length: 14 amino acids. Germline CDR1 is DFQATT and CDR2 is SNEGSKA (reference sequence). This CDR3 reads CSAGGGERNYGYTF.